A selection of T cell receptor beta chains follows, all from one sample in a study of molecular identifiers for immune sequencing clone quantification. TCRdb independently ran MiXCR on the PCR reads; one entry per CDR3 protein. In the table there are roughly 300,000 distinct CDR3 sequences, about 23% of which are singletons. Sequencing used naive CD8+ T cells from blood, with Jurkat cell RNA spiked in. The source is a human donor in good health. Some libraries in this study had Jurkat cell RNA spiked in. Each CDR3 is given with its conserved first and last residue. The D gene is left open where the match is weak. A clone size is listed for some rows: how often the clone was seen (once, few, many), or a class if it is expanded.

TRBD1	-	TRBV7-9	TRBJ2-1	CASRSGTDNEQFF	TGTGCCAGCAGGTCCGGGACAGACAATGAGCAGTTCTTC
-	-	TRBV27	TRBJ2-1	CAGSLSGGPGPYNEQFF	TGTGCCGGCAGTTTATCGGGGGGCCCAGGGCCTTACAATGAGCAGTTCTTC
TRBD2	-	TRBV3-1	TRBJ2-7	CASSQVASAGGPVQYF	TGTGCCAGCAGCCAAGTCGCTTCTGCGGGAGGGCCTGTGCAGTACTTC
-	many	TRBV9	TRBJ1-1	CASSPKRTGEAFF	TGTGCCAGCAGCCCAAAACGGACGGGCGAAGCTTTCTTT
-	-	TRBV6-5	TRBJ2-2	CASSYEPPGELFF	TGTGCCAGCAGTTACGAGCCACCCGGGGAGCTGTTTTTT
-	-	TRBV11-2	TRBJ1-1	CASSGTGRDNEAFF	TGTGCCAGCAGCGGGACGGGGCGAGATAATGAAGCTTTCTTT
-	many	TRBV7-4	TRBJ1-6	CASSLEGGRPGHSNSPLHF	TGTGCCAGCAGCTTAGAGGGAGGTCGTCCAGGCCATTCAAATTCACCCCTCCACTTT
-	many	TRBV4-3	TRBJ2-5	CASSQDAWGVETQYF	TGCGCCAGCAGCCAAGACGCTTGGGGGGTTGAGACCCAGTACTTC
-	few	TRBV12-3/TRBV12-4	TRBJ2-7	CASRAGSRDYEQYF	TGTGCCAGCAGGGCCGGGAGTAGGGATTACGAGCAGTACTTC
TRBD2	-	TRBV6-2/TRBV6-3	TRBJ2-3	CASSSISRTSGGTDTQYF	TGTGCCAGCAGCTCCATCTCCCGGACTAGCGGGGGCACAGATACGCAGTATTTT
TRBD2	once	TRBV20-1	TRBJ2-5	CSARLLTLLAGAPGETQYF	TGCAGTGCTAGACTACTAACCTTACTAGCGGGGGCCCCCGGAGAGACCCAGTACTTC
-	few	TRBV5-4	TRBJ2-6	CASSFWTAGANVLTF	TGTGCCAGCAGCTTCTGGACAGCCGGGGCCAACGTCCTGACTTTC
TRBD1	many	TRBV14	TRBJ1-1	CASSPDPTGKTEAFF	TGTGCCAGCAGCCCAGACCCGACAGGGAAAACTGAAGCTTTCTTT
-	many	TRBV12-3/TRBV12-4	TRBJ2-5	CASRTSQETQYF	TGTGCCAGCAGAACGAGCCAAGAGACCCAGTACTTC
TRBD1	many	TRBV27	TRBJ2-7	CASSYRGTGSYEQYF	TGTGCCAGCAGTTACCGCGGGACAGGTTCCTACGAGCAGTACTTC
-	-	TRBV11-2	TRBJ2-3	CASSAPVRTDTQYF	TGTGCCAGCAGCGCCCCTGTGCGCACAGATACGCAGTATTTT
TRBD2	few	TRBV11-2	TRBJ2-1	CASSSPAGPLGQFF	TGTGCCAGCAGCTCCCCAGCGGGGCCCTTAGGGCAGTTCTTC
-	few	TRBV27	TRBJ1-1	CASSELDRNTEAFF	TGTGCCAGCAGTGAATTAGACAGAAACACTGAAGCTTTCTTT
-	-	TRBV28	TRBJ1-1	CASSLSTGPAEAFF	TGTGCCAGCAGTTTATCAACAGGACCCGCTGAAGCTTTCTTT
-	few	TRBV20-1	TRBJ2-2	CSAHENTGELFF	TGCAGTGCCCATGAGAACACCGGGGAGCTGTTTTTT
-	many	TRBV7-8	TRBJ2-3	CASSLALGASHLDTQYF	TGTGCCAGCAGCTTAGCGCTGGGGGCCTCACATTTAGATACGCAGTATTTT
-	-	TRBV9	TRBJ2-3	CASSVAGGPTDTQYF	TGTGCCAGCAGCGTAGCCGGGGGCCCCACAGATACGCAGTATTTT
TRBD2	many	TRBV6-5	TRBJ2-2	CASSYSTLAGGTGELFF	TGTGCCAGCAGTTACTCGACCCTAGCGGGGGGTACCGGGGAGCTGTTTTTT
TRBD2	once	TRBV29-1	TRBJ2-3	CSVEPSGGGDTQCF	TGCAGCGTTGAACCTAGCGGGGGGGGAGATACGCAGTGTTTT
-	few	TRBV6-5	TRBJ2-2	CASSYVSGELLF	TGTGCCAGCAGTTATGTGTCCGGGGAGCTGTTATTT
-	few	TRBV14	TRBJ2-2	CASSQSSYTGELFF	TGTGCCAGCAGCCAATCGTCCTACACCGGGGAGCTGTTTTTT
-	-	TRBV6-6	TRBJ2-7	CAHGGTAYDEQYF	TGTGCCCACGGCGGGACGGCGTACGACGAGCAGTACTTC
TRBD2	many	TRBV27	TRBJ2-5	CASMTKAGVGETQYF	TGTGCCTCTATGACAAAGGCGGGGGTCGGAGAGACCCAGTACTTC
-	-	TRBV5-6	TRBJ2-7	CASSFWGIPYEQSF	TGTGCCAGCAGCTTTTGGGGGATCCCCTACGAGCAGTCCTTC
-	few	TRBV4-1	TRBJ2-1	CASSLLATEQFF	TGCGCCAGCAGCCTATTAGCGACTGAGCAGTTCTTC
-	-	TRBV12-3/TRBV12-4	TRBJ2-5	CASSFTAGIGETQYF	TGTGCCAGCAGTTTTACGGCAGGAATAGGAGAGACCCAGTACTTC
-	many	TRBV30	TRBJ2-2	CAWSVRWGNRDTGELFF	TGTGCCTGGAGTGTACGGTGGGGAAATAGGGATACCGGGGAGCTGTTTTTT
TRBD1	-	TRBV20-1	TRBJ1-2	CSARESGTGEAYGFTF	TGCAGTGCTAGAGAGTCCGGCACAGGGGAGGCCTATGGCTTCACCTTC
-	few	TRBV5-4	TRBJ2-2	CASSLVEDGNTGELFF	TGTGCCAGCAGCTTGGTGGAGGACGGTAACACCGGGGAGCTGTTTTTT
-	many	TRBV27	TRBJ1-5	CASSFAGSNQPQHF	TGTGCCAGCAGTTTCGCGGGTAGCAATCAGCCCCAGCATTTT
TRBD1	-	TRBV7-9	TRBJ2-7	CASSSTTGTGGTYEQYF	TGTGCCAGCAGCTCAACTACCGGGACAGGGGGTACCTACGAGCAGTACTTC
-	many	TRBV20-1	TRBJ2-7	CSARQGRGEQYF	TGCAGTGCGAGACAGGGGCGGGGGGAGCAGTACTTC
TRBD2	-	TRBV28	TRBJ2-3	CASKRLAGEGYDTQYF	TGTGCCAGCAAGCGGCTAGCGGGAGAAGGGTATGATACGCAGTATTTT
-	many	TRBV2	TRBJ1-4	CASIGTDYNEKLFF	TGTGCCAGCATTGGCACGGATTATAATGAAAAACTGTTTTTT
TRBD1	few	TRBV24-1	TRBJ2-7	CATSDRDRPYEQYF	TGTGCCACCAGTGACCGGGACAGGCCCTACGAGCAGTACTTC
-	many	TRBV2	TRBJ1-5	CASSDSYSNQPQHF	TGTGCCAGCAGCGACAGTTATAGCAATCAGCCCCAGCATTTT
-	few	TRBV2	TRBJ1-6	CASSSSSYNSPLHF	TGTGCCAGCAGCTCGAGCTCCTATAATTCACCCCTCCACTTT
-	few	TRBV7-9	TRBJ2-7	CASSAVGASYEQYF	TGTGCCAGCAGCGCAGTTGGGGCGTCTTACGAGCAGTACTTC
-	few	TRBV6-5	TRBJ2-7	CASSSDGSYEQYF	TGTGCCAGCAGTTCGGACGGTTCCTACGAGCAGTACTTC